Below, 9 T cell receptor beta chains from the same sample are listed, as sequenced in a study of blood T cell repertoires in COVID-19. The data were produced by immunoSEQ multiplex PCR, yet TCRdb's version contains in-frame clones alone and is incomplete. The repertoire includes 110,000 to 150,000 clones, about 84% of them detected once, and approximately 5.8% sits in the top ten. Sequenced sample: peripheral blood. All receptors come from a human donor in a cohort sampled during active COVID-19.

The V and J genes are TRBV4-3 and TRBJ1-1; 9 positions match TRBD1. CDR1 is LGHNA, CDR2 YSLEER, per germline. Unmatched junction bases numbered 2, after V lost 4 bases and J lost 5 bases. This CDR3 region has 13 residues. The CDR3 region has the DNA TGCGCCAGCAGCCGACAGGGGGTTACTGAAGCTTTCTTT. This translates into CASSRQGVTEAFF.

This clone was seen only once. Here the CDR3 DNA reads TGCAGCGTTGAAGATCTCAAGGACAGGGCCTACGAGCAGTACTTC. Translation: CSVEDLKDRAYEQYF. This rearrangement joins TRBV29-1 to TRBJ2-7; TRBD1 matches at 8 bases. Germline trimming cut 0 bases from V and 2 bases from J; bases unmatched to any gene: 6. Germline V gene sequence: CDR1 SQVTM, CDR2 ANQGSEA. This CDR3 contains 15 residues.

The chain is built from TRBV4-1 and TRBJ2-4; 12 nucleotides align to TRBD1. Germline CDR1 and CDR2: MGHRA and YSYEKL. This CDR3 spans 15 amino acids. Unmatched junction bases numbered 8, after V lost 4 bases and J lost 10 bases. This chain's CDR3 is CASSPNPGQGAIQYF. The DNA of the CDR3 is TGCGCCAGCAGCCCGAACCCGGGACAGGGGGCAATTCAGTACTTC.

The genes are TRBV2 and TRBJ2-1, with 12 bases that match TRBD2. CDR3 length: 15 amino acids. J was trimmed by 3 bases and V by 8 bases; bases with no gene match: 5. Germline-derived CDR1 and CDR2 are SNHLY and FYNNEI. CDR3 sequence: CASSTSGGVYNEQFF. DNA of the CDR3: TGTGCCAGCTCGACTAGCGGGGGAGTCTACAATGAGCAGTTCTTC.

This chain joins TRBV6-5 and TRBJ1-6; D is ambiguous. The V and J ends lost 10 bases and 5 bases respectively, with 12 bases between them. Germline CDR1 and CDR2: MNHEY and SVGAGI. The CDR3 spans 13 residues. This CDR3 is CATSPGNNSPLHF. CDR3 DNA sequence: TGTGCCACCTCGCCGGGAAATAATTCACCCCTCCACTTT.

The CDR3 DNA sequence: TGTGCCAGCAGCTTCAGGGGGCCTTGGGGTGAGCAGTTCTTC. Translated, it gives CASSFRGPWGEQFF. V gene TRBV7-2 combines with J gene TRBJ2-1, with 8 bases fitting TRBD1. The J segment lost 9 bases and the V segment lost 3 bases, leaving 7 bases of the junction unmatched. This CDR3 has 14 residues. Germline V gene sequence: CDR1 SGHTA, CDR2 FQGNSA.

The gene calls are TRBV6-5 and TRBJ1-3; D possibly corresponds to TRBD1 (6 bases). The CDR3 covers 15 residues. Trimming pared 3 bases from V and 0 bases from J, leaving 9 bases between. Germline CDR1 is MNHEY and CDR2 is SVGAGI. CDR3 in amino acids: CASSYKTGSGNTIYF. The DNA of the CDR3 is TGTGCCAGCAGTTATAAGACAGGCTCTGGAAACACCATATATTTT.

The chain combines TRBV10-3 with TRBJ1-2; D unclear. V was shortened by 3 bases and J by 8 bases, with 7 bases between the two germline ends. The germline gives CDR1 ENHRY, CDR2 SYGVKD. The CDR3 consists of 11 residues. CDR3 protein: CAISDRGGYTF. The CDR3 DNA reads as TGTGCCATCAGTGACAGAGGAGGCTACACCTTC.

This clone showed up just a few times. CDR3 in amino acids: CASSSDRGNTEAFF. DNA of the CDR3: TGTGCCAGCAGCTCGGACAGGGGGAACACTGAAGCTTTCTTT. V gene TRBV4-2 combines with J gene TRBJ1-1; 9 bases fit TRBD1. CDR3 length: 14 amino acids. J was trimmed by 1 base and V by 5 bases; bases with no gene match: 2. In germline, CDR1 is LGHNA, CDR2 YNFKEQ.